This T cell receptor beta chain appears in the sequencing data of a study of blood T cell repertoires in COVID-19. Overall study: Donors in the United States, Italy and Spain gave samples during acute or convalescent COVID-19. Nucleic acid was either cDNA or gDNA, and it came from T cells, B-cell-depleted T cells, or PBMCs.

Authors' data handling: How many nucleated cells were present was estimated from reference gene primer amplification. Profiled with immunoSEQ multiplex PCR; TCRdb holds only in-frame clones, not every one. V and J calls and clone size come straight from that table; D and trimming were deduced from the DNA. Of some 100,000 clones in the sample, 75% to 90% are singletons; the top ten hold about 7%. The clonotype comes from a woman in her forties or fifties with acute or convalescent COVID-19. The source material was peripheral blood.

Here the CDR3 DNA reads TGCGCCAGCAGCCAAGATCCCAGGAACGGAAACATTCAGTACTTC. It specifies CASSQDPRNGNIQYF. The chain employs TRBV4-1 and TRBJ2-4; D is unresolved. Germline-derived CDR1 and CDR2 are MGHRA and YSYEKL. The CDR3 consists of 15 residues. V lost 0 bases to trimming and J lost 6 bases, with 12 bases between them.